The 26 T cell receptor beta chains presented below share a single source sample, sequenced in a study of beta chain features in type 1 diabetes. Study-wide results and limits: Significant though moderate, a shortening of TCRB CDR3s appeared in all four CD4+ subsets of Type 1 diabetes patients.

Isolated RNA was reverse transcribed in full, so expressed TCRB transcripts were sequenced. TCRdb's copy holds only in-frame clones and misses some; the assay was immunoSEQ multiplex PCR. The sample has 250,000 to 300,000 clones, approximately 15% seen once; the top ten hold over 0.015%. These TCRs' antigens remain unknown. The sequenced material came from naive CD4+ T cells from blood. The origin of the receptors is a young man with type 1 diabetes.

The DNA for the CDR3 is TGTGCCAGCAGCCGATCCCCGGGACAGGACTACGAGCAGTACTTC. This translates into CASSRSPGQDYEQYF. This chain connects TRBV5-6 to TRBJ2-7; 8 bases agree with TRBD1. CDR1 SGHDT and CDR2 YYEEEE come from the germline V gene. This CDR3 is 15 amino acids long. The J segment lost 3 bases and the V segment lost 4 bases, leaving 9 bases of the junction unmatched.

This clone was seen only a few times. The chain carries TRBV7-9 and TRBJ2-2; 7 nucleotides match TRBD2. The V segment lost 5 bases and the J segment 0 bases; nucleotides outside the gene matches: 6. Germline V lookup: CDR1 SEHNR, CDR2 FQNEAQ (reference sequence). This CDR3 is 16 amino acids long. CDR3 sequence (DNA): TGTGCCAGCAGCCCCCAAGCGGGGTCGAACACCGGGGAGCTGTTTTTT. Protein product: CASSPQAGSNTGELFF.

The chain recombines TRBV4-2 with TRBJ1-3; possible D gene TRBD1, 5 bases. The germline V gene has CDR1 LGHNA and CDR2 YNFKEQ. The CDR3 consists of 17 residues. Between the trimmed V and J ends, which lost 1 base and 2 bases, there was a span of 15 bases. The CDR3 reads CASSQVFPGGTGNTIYF. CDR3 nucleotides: TGTGCCAGCAGCCAAGTATTCCCCGGGGGGACTGGAAACACCATATATTTT.

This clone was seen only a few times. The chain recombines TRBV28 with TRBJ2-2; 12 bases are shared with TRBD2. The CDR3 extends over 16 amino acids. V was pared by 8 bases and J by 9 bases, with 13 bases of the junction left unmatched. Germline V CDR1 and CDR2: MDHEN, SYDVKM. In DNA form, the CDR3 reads TGTGCCAGCTACGGCACCGGACTAGCGGGGACCCGGGAGCTGTTTTTT. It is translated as CASYGTGLAGTRELFF.

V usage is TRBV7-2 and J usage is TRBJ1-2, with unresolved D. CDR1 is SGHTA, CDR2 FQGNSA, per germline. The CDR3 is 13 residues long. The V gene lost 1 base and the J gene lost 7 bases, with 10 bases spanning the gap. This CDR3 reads CASSLVVRSGYTF. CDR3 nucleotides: TGTGCCAGCAGCTTAGTGGTTCGGTCTGGCTACACCTTC.

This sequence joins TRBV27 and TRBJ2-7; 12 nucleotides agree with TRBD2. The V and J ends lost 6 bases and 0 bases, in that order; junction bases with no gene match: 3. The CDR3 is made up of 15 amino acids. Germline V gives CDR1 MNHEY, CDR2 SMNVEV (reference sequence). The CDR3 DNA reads TGTGCCAGCAGGGGACTAGCGGGTCGCTCCTACGAGCAGTACTTC. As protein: CASRGLAGRSYEQYF.

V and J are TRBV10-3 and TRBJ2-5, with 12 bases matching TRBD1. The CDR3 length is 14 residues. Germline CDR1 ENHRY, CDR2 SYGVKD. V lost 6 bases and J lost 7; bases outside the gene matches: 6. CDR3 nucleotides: TGTGCCATCAGCGCCGGGACAGGGGGCGCGACCCAGTACTTC. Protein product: CAISAGTGGATQYF.

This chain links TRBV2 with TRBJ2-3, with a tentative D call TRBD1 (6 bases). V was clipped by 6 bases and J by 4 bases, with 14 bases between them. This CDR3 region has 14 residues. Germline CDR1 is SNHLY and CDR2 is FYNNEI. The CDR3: CASSSEGGADTQYF. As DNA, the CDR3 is TGTGCCAGCAGCTCCGAAGGGGGAGCAGATACGCAGTATTTT.

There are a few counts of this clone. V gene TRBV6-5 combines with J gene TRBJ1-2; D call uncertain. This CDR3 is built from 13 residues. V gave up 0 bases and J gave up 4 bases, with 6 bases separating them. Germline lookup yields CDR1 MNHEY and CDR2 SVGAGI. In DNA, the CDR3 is TGTGCCAGCAGTTACTCGGAGAGCTATGGCTACACCTTC. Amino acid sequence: CASSYSESYGYTF.

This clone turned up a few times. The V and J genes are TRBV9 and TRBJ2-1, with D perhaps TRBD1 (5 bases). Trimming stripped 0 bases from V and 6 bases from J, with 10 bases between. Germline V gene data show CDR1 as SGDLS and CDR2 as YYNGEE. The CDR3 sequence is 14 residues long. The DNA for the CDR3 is TGTGCCAGCAGCGTAGGGCCCCAGGGCAATGAGCAGTTCTTC. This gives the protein CASSVGPQGNEQFF.

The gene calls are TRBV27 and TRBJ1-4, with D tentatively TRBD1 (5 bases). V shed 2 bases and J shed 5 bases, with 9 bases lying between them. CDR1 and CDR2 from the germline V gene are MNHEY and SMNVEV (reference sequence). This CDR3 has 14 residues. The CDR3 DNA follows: TGTGCCAGCAGTTTAACCCAGGGAAATGAAAAACTGTTTTTT. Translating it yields CASSLTQGNEKLFF.

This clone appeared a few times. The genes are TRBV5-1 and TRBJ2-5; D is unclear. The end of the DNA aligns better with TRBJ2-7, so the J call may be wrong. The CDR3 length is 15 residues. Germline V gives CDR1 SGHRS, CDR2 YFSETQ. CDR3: CASSPSGPSSYEQYF. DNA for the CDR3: TGCGCCAGCAGTCCATCTGGGCCGAGCTCCTACGAGCAGTACTTC.

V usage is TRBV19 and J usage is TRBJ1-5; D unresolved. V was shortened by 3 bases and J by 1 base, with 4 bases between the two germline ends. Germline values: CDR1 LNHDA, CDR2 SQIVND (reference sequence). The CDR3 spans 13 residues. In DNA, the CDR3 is TGTGCCAGTAGTATCGAGAGCAATCAGCCCCAGCATTTT. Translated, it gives CASSIESNQPQHF.

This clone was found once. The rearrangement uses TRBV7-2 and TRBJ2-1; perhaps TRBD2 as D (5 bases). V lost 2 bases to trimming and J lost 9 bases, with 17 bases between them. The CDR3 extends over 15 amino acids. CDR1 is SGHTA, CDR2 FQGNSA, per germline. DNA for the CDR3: TGTGCCAGCAGCTTAACCCCCAGCGGTCCTTTTGAGCAGTTCTTC. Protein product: CASSLTPSGPFEQFF.

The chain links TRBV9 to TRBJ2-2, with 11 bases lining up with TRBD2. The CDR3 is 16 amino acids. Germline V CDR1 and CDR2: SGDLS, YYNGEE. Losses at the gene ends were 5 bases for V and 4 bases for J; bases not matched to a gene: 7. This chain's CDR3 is CASRPGTSGVTGELFF. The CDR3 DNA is TGTGCCAGCAGACCCGGGACTAGCGGCGTCACCGGGGAGCTGTTTTTT.

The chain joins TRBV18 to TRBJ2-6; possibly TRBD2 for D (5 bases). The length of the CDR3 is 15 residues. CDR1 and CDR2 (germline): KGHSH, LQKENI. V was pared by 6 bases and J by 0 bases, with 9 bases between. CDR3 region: CASSLGISGANVLTF. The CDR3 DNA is TGTGCCAGCTCCCTCGGGATCTCTGGGGCCAACGTCCTGACTTTC.

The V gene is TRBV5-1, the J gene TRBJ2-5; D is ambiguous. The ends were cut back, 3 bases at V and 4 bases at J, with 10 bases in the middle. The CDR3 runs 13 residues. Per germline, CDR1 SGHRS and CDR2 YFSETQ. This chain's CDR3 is CASSSDLGETQYF. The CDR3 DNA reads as TGCGCCAGCAGCTCCGACTTGGGAGAGACCCAGTACTTC.

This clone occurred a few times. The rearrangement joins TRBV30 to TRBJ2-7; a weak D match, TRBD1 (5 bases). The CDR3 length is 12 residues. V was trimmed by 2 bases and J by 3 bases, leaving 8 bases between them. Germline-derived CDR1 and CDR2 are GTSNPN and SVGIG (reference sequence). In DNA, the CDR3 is TGTGCCTGGAGTAACAGGAACTACGAGCAGTACTTC. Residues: CAWSNRNYEQYF.

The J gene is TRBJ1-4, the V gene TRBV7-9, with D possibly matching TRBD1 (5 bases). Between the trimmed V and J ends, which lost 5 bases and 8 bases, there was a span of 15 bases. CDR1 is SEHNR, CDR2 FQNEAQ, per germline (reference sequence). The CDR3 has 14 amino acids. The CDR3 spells CASSPPGLKEKLFF. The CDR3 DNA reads TGTGCCAGCAGCCCACCGGGACTGAAAGAAAAACTGTTTTTT.

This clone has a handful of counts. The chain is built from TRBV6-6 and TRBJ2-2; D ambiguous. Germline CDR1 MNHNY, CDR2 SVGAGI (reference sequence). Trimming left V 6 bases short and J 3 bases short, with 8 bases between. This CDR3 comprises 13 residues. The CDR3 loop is CASSPDYTGELFF. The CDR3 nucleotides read TGTGCCAGCAGCCCTGACTACACCGGGGAGCTGTTTTTT.

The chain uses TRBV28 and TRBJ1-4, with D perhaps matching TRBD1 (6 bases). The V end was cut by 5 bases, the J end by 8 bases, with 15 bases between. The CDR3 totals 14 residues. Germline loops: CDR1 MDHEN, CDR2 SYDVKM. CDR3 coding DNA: TGTGCCAGCAGTCCTCCCGGGACACAGGAAAAACTGTTTTTT. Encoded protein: CASSPPGTQEKLFF.

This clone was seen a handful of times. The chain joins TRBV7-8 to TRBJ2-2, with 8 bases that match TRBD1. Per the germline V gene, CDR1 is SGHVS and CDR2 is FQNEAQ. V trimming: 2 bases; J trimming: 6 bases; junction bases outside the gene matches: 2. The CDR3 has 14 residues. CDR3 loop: CASSLFRGPGELFF. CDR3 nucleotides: TGTGCCAGCAGCTTATTCAGGGGGCCCGGGGAGCTGTTTTTT. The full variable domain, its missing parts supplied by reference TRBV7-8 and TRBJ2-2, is GAGVSQSPRYKVAKRGQDVALRCDPISGHVSLFWYQQALGQGPEFLTYFQNEAQLDKSGLPSDRFFAERPEGSVSTLKIQRTQQEDSAVYLCASSLFRGPGELFFGEGSRLTVL.

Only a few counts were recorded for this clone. The DNA of the CDR3 is TGTGCCTGGCGCCGGGACAGGATAAATGAAAAACTGTTTTTT. Translation: CAWRRDRINEKLFF. This chain connects TRBV30 to TRBJ1-4; 8 bases agree with TRBD1. Per the germline V gene, CDR1 is GTSNPN and CDR2 is SVGIG (reference sequence). V dropped 5 bases and J dropped 5; count of bases not matched to a gene: 7. This CDR3 region has 14 residues.

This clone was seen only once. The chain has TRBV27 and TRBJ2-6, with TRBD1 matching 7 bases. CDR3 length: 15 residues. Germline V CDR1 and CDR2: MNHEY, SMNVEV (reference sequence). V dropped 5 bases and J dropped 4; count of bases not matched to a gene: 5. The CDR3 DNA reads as TGTGCCAGCAGTCCCACAGGGGCCGGGGCCAACGTCCTGACTTTC. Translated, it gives CASSPTGAGANVLTF. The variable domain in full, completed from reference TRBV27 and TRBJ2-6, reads EAQVTQNPRYLITVTGKKLTVTCSQNMNHEYMSWYRQDPGLGLRQIYYSMNVEVTDKGDVPEGYKVSRKEKRNFPLILESPSPNQTSLYFCASSPTGAGANVLTFGAGSRLTVL.

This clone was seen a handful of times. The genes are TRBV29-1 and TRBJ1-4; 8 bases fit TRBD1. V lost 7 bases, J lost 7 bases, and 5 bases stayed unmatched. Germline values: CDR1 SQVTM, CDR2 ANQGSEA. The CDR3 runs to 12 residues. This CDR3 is CSATDRGEKLFF. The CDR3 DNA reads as TGCAGCGCAACAGACAGGGGTGAAAAACTGTTTTTT.

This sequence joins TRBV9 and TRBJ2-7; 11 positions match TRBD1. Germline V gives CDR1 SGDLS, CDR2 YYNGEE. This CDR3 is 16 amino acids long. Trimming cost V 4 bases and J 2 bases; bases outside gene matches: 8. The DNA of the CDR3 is TGTGCCAGCAGCCCAGACGGACAGGGGGCAACCTACGAGCAGTACTTC. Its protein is CASSPDGQGATYEQYF.